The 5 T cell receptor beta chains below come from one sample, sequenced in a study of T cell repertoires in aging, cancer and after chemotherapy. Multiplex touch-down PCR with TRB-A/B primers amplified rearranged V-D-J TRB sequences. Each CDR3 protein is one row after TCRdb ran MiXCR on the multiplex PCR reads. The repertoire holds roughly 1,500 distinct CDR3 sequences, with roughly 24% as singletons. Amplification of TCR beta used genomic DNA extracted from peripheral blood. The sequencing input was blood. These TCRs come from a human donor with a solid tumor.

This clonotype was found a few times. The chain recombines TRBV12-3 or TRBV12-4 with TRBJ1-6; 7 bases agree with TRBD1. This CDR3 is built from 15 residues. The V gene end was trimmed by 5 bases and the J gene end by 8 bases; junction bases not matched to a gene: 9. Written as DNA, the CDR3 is TGTGCCAGCAGTCGAAAGGGGGCTTTGGATTCACCCCTCCACTTT. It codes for CASSRKGALDSPLHF.

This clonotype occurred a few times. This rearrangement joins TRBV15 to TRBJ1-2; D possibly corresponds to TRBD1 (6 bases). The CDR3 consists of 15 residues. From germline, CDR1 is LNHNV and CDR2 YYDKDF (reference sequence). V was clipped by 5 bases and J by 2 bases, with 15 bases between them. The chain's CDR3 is CATSEKRGLNYGYTF. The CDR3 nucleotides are TGTGCCACCAGCGAGAAGCGGGGGCTAAACTATGGCTACACCTTC.

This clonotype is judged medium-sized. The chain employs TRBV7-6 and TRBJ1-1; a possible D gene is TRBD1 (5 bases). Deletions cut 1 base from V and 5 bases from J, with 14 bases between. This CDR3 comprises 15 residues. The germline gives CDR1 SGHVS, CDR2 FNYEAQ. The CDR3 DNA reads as TGTGCCAGCAGCTTAGGGGGCGGGGGAAGGACTGAAGCTTTCTTT. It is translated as CASSLGGGGRTEAFF. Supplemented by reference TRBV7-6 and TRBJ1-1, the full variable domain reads GAGVSQSPRYKVTKRGQDVALRCDPISGHVSLYWYRQALGQGPEFLTYFNYEAQQDKSGLPNDRFSAERPEGSISTLTIQRTEQRDSAMYRCASSLGGGGRTEAFFGQGTRLTVV.

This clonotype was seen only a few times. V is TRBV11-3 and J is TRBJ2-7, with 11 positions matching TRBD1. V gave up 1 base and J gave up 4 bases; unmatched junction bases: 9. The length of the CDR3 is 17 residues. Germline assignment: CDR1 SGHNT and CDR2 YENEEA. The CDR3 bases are TGTGCCAGCAGCTTAGTTTCTCCGGGACAGGGGGGATACGAGCAGTACTTC. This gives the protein CASSLVSPGQGGYEQYF.

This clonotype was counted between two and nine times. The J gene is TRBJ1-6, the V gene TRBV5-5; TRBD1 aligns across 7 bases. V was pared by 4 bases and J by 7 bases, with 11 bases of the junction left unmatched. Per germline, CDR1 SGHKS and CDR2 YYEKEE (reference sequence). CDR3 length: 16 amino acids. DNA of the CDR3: TGTGCCAGCAGCCCGGCCATAACAGGGGTCAATTCACCCCTCCACTTT. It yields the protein CASSPAITGVNSPLHF.